Each of the 23 T cell receptor beta chains below was sequenced from the same sample in a study of shared clonotypes between healthy human individuals. The repertoire was sequenced with immunoSEQ multiplex PCR; TCRdb's copy has only in-frame clones and lacks some. Of more than 2 million clones in the sample, approximately 96% are singletons; the top ten hold around 0.13%. The sequenced sample was naive CD4+ T cells sorted from blood. Subset in this sample: CD45RA+ positively selected. These receptors originate from a man between 18 and 35 years old in good health.

This chain connects TRBV28 to TRBJ1-2; the D is unclear. The CDR3 extends over 12 amino acids. Per the germline V gene, CDR1 is MDHEN and CDR2 is SYDVKM. The ends were cut back, 3 bases at V and 3 bases at J, with 5 bases in the middle. The CDR3 sequence: CASSFEYYGYTF. The CDR3 DNA sequence: TGTGCCAGCAGTTTTGAGTACTATGGCTACACCTTC.

The V gene is TRBV6-4, the J gene TRBJ1-1; D unresolved. Trimming cost V 3 bases and J 7 bases, with 15 bases left between them. Germline assignment: CDR1 MRHNA and CDR2 SNTAGT. The CDR3 is 14 residues long. CDR3 bases: TGTGCCAGCAGTGAAAACCGGCAGCTGAATGAAGCTTTCTTT. Protein product: CASSENRQLNEAFF.

The rearrangement links TRBV5-6 to TRBJ2-7, with a possible D match to TRBD1 (5 bases). The CDR3 totals 14 residues. In germline, CDR1 is SGHDT, CDR2 YYEEEE. Trimming stripped 0 bases from V and 3 bases from J, with 10 bases between. This chain's CDR3 is CASSLAGLDYEQYF. CDR3 nucleotide sequence: TGTGCCAGCAGCTTGGCAGGGTTAGACTACGAGCAGTACTTC. The variable domain in full, with the rest retrieved from reference TRBV5-6 and TRBJ2-7, is DAGVTQSPTHLIKTRGQQVTLRCSPKSGHDTVSWYQQALGQGPQFIFQYYEEEERQRGNFPDRFSGHQFPNYSSELNVNALLLGDSALYLCASSLAGLDYEQYFGPGTRLTVT.

The rearrangement uses TRBV25-1 and TRBJ1-2; D is perhaps TRBD1 (6 bases). Trimming took 3 bases from V and 13 from J, leaving 18 bases between them. The CDR3 extends over 13 amino acids. CDR1 is MGHDK and CDR2 is SYGVNS in the germline V gene. CDR3 amino acids: CASSEPGTLVCTF. In DNA, the CDR3 is TGTGCCAGCAGTGAGCCCGGGACACTGGTATGCACCTTC.

V usage is TRBV4-3 and J usage is TRBJ2-1; D perhaps matches TRBD1 (5 bases). Germline V gives CDR1 LGHNA, CDR2 YSLEER. The ends were cut back, 1 base at V and 8 bases at J, with 9 bases in the middle. There are 13 residues in the CDR3. CDR3 in amino acids: CASSQGRVDEQFF. The CDR3 DNA follows: TGCGCCAGCAGCCAAGGCAGGGTCGATGAGCAGTTCTTC.

As regards this clone: The conserved closing phenylalanine or tryptophan is absent in this CDR3, likely reflecting a read error. The limits of the CDR3 on the DNA are not certain, so only TCRdb's listed CDR3 is given. This chain links TRBV18 with TRBJ2-7; the D call in the table, TRBD2, was not verified against the DNA. Germline CDR1 reads KGHSH; CDR2 reads LQKENI. Both ends counted, the CDR3 spans 8 residues. CDR3: CASSPEAL.

V and J are TRBV2 and TRBJ2-7, with 8 nucleotides matching TRBD1. V shed 5 bases and J 4 bases; nucleotides not matched to a gene: 4. Germline values: CDR1 SNHLY, CDR2 FYNNEI. The CDR3 has 13 residues. CDR3 amino acids: CASSSGQEYEQYF. DNA for the CDR3: TGTGCCAGCAGTTCGGGACAGGAGTACGAGCAGTACTTC.

Regarding this clone: At the DNA level, this CDR3 is encoded by other sequences in the same sample as well. The chain combines TRBV7-2 with TRBJ1-4; TRBD1 is a possible D gene (5 bases). Between the trimmed V and J ends, which lost 4 bases and 8 bases, there was a span of 14 bases. Germline V lookup: CDR1 SGHTA, CDR2 FQGNSA. The CDR3 has 14 amino acids. The CDR3 is CASSSGTRGEKLFF. CDR3 DNA: TGTGCCAGCAGCTCCGGGACCCGGGGGGAAAAACTGTTTTTT.

The J gene is TRBJ2-2, the V gene TRBV15; D gene unclear. The germline V gene encodes CDR1 LNHNV and CDR2 YYDKDF (reference sequence). V lost 0 bases and J lost 4, with 30 bases in between. The CDR3 spans 22 residues. This chain's CDR3 is CATSRDSLRLGFEAESTGELFF. The CDR3 region has the DNA TGTGCCACCAGCAGAGATTCCCTGCGATTGGGATTCGAAGCAGAAAGCACCGGGGAGCTGTTTTTT.

This chain links TRBV5-1 with TRBJ1-1, with D perhaps matching TRBD1 (6 bases). The germline V gene encodes CDR1 SGHRS and CDR2 YFSETQ. V lost 4 bases and J lost 0, with 16 bases in between. The CDR3 is made up of 16 amino acids. CDR3 sequence (DNA): TGCGCCAGCAGCCCGACAACAGGGTTGGTGAACACTGAAGCTTTCTTT. Protein product: CASSPTTGLVNTEAFF.

CDR3 protein: CASSLIGSFSSYNEQFF. Here the CDR3 DNA reads TGTGCCAGCAGCTTAATCGGGTCGTTTAGCTCCTACAATGAGCAGTTCTTC. The chain has TRBV11-1 and TRBJ2-1; D remains ambiguous. The CDR3 extends over 17 amino acids. Trimming left V 2 bases short and J 0 bases short, with 14 bases between. Germline CDR1 SGHAT, CDR2 FQDESV (reference sequence). The full variable domain, in which reference TRBV11-1 and TRBJ2-1 provide the parts outside the CDR3, is EAEVAQSPRYKITEKSQAVAFWCDPISGHATLYWYRQILGQGPELLVQFQDESVVDDSQLPKDRFSAERLKGVDSTLKIQPAELGDSAMYLCASSLIGSFSSYNEQFFGPGTRLTVL.

Written as DNA, the CDR3 is TGTGCCACCAGCAGGCCAGGGGGCTATGGCTACACCTTC. Protein product: CATSRPGGYGYTF. The chain couples TRBV15 to TRBJ1-2; 7 nucleotides line up with TRBD1. Trimming removed 3 bases from V and 4 bases from J; junction bases left unmatched: 2. Germline V CDR1 and CDR2: LNHNV, YYDKDF (reference sequence). CDR3 length equals 13 residues.

The chain employs TRBV5-3 and TRBJ1-5; TRBD1 aligns across 8 bases. TRBV5-3 belongs to the ORF category, with a function that is uncertain. V lost 4 bases, J lost 2 bases, and 17 bases stayed unmatched. The CDR3 length is 19 residues. The CDR3 sequence is CARSLDRGRCPYGNQPQHF. The CDR3 DNA follows: TGTGCCAGAAGCCTAGACAGGGGCCGGTGCCCATATGGCAATCAGCCCCAGCATTTT.

This rearrangement joins TRBV20-1 to TRBJ1-2; D ambiguous. The CDR3 consists of 9 residues. CDR1 is DFQATT, CDR2 SNEGSKA, per germline (reference sequence). With 5 bases removed from V and 6 bases from J, the gap between germline ends came to 4 bases. The CDR3 region has the DNA TGCAGTGCTGGAAATGGCTACACCTTC. Protein product: CSAGNGYTF.

With regard to this clone: This sample includes further DNA sequences coding for the same CDR3. This sequence joins TRBV19 and TRBJ2-5, with 10 bases lining up with TRBD1. V shed 8 bases and J 1 base; nucleotides not matched to a gene: 1. The CDR3 length is 13 residues. Germline V gene data show CDR1 as LNHDA and CDR2 as SQIVND (reference sequence). CDR3 sequence: CASRDRGQETQYF. Written as DNA, the CDR3 is TGTGCCAGTCGGGACAGGGGCCAAGAGACCCAGTACTTC.

The genes are TRBV10-3 and TRBJ2-5; a possible D gene is TRBD2 (6 bases). This CDR3 comprises 15 residues. Trimming pared 2 bases from V and 3 bases from J, leaving 13 bases between. Germline CDR1 reads ENHRY; CDR2 reads SYGVKD. CDR3 coding DNA: TGTGCCATCAGTGAGCGGCGGGACGGAGAAGAGACCCAGTACTTC. Translation: CAISERRDGEETQYF.

V is TRBV18 and J is TRBJ1-2; D is uncertain. V shed 6 bases and J shed 0 bases, with 14 bases lying between them. CDR1 KGHSH and CDR2 LQKENI come from the germline V gene. The CDR3 sequence is 15 residues long. The CDR3 DNA sequence: TGTGCCAGCTCGGTCAGACGGAGTACTAACTATGGCTACACCTTC. Translation gives CASSVRRSTNYGYTF.

A few counts support this clone. Distinct nucleotide sequences in the sample also encode this CDR3. The CDR3 spells CASSLARAGELFF. Written as DNA, the CDR3 is TGTGCCAGCAGCTTAGCTCGGGCCGGGGAGCTGTTTTTT. The J gene is TRBJ2-2, the V gene TRBV7-2; D ambiguous. The V gene lost 0 bases and the J gene lost 6 bases, with 5 bases spanning the gap. This CDR3 contains 13 residues. Germline V gene lookup returns CDR1 SGHTA and CDR2 FQGNSA.

This clone was observed a handful of times. J is TRBJ2-7 and V is TRBV19; tentatively, D is TRBD1 (6 bases). Germline CDR1 and CDR2: LNHDA and SQIVND (reference sequence). This CDR3 has 13 amino acids. Trimming stripped 5 bases from V and 3 bases from J, with 11 bases between. The CDR3 DNA reads TGTGCCAGTAGTGTAGGACAGTACTACGAGCAGTACTTC. The encoded protein is CASSVGQYYEQYF.

The rearrangement links TRBV14 to TRBJ1-1, with D perhaps matching TRBD1 (5 bases). The CDR3 length is 14 residues. Germline lookup yields CDR1 SGHDN and CDR2 FVKESK. V lost 4 bases to trimming and J lost 0 bases, with 9 bases between them. The CDR3 DNA reads TGTGCCAGCAGCCGACAGTCCATGAACACTGAAGCTTTCTTT. Encoded protein: CASSRQSMNTEAFF.

The chain recombines TRBV7-9 with TRBJ2-1; D is ambiguous. Trimming took 0 bases from V and 3 from J, leaving 12 bases between them. CDR3 size: 16 residues. Germline loops: CDR1 SEHNR, CDR2 FQNEAQ (reference sequence). The chain's CDR3 is CASSLARPPLYNEQFF. For the CDR3, the DNA is TGTGCCAGCAGCTTAGCCCGACCCCCCCTCTACAATGAGCAGTTCTTC. The entire variable domain, with the rest obtained from reference TRBV7-9 and TRBJ2-1, is as follows: DTGVSQNPRHKITKRGQNVTFRCDPISEHNRLYWYRQTLGQGPEFLTYFQNEAQLEKSRLLSDRFSAERPKGSFSTLEIQRTEQGDSAMYLCASSLARPPLYNEQFFGPGTRLTVL.

This clone was detected once. In the same sample, other DNA sequences code for this CDR3. This sequence joins TRBV4-3 and TRBJ1-2; D remains unclear. This CDR3 has 13 residues. V lost 0 bases, J lost 4 bases, and 6 bases lay in between. Germline V gives CDR1 LGHNA, CDR2 YSLEER. The CDR3 bases are TGCGCCAGCAGCCAAGATCGAGGCTATGGCTACACCTTC. Amino acid sequence: CASSQDRGYGYTF.

This chain uses TRBV4-3 with TRBJ1-6, with D perhaps matching TRBD1 (5 bases). Per germline, CDR1 LGHNA and CDR2 YSLEER. The CDR3 has 16 residues. The V and J ends lost 0 bases and 7 bases respectively, with 13 bases between them. The CDR3 bases are TGCGCCAGCAGCCAAGATCTAGCAGGGTCAAATTCACCCCTCCACTTT. Translating gives CASSQDLAGSNSPLHF.